The 26 T cell receptor beta chains below were found in one sample sequenced in a study of T cell responses to AZD1222 COVID-19 vaccine. Libraries were prepared by immunoSEQ multiplex PCR; TCRdb keeps only in-frame clonotypes and omits some of them. This table has fewer than 130,000 clones, roughly 90% appearing once. The material sequenced was peripheral blood, taken on day 0 of AZD1222 vaccination. These receptors were taken from an adult in good health.

This chain connects TRBV3-1 (or the pseudogene TRBV3-2) to TRBJ1-6; 10 bases are shared with TRBD1. CDR1 is LGHDT, CDR2 YNNKEL, per germline (reference sequence). The V gene end was trimmed by 0 bases and the J gene end by 9 bases; junction bases not matched to a gene: 14. The CDR3 totals 19 residues. The CDR3 DNA follows: TGTGCCAGCAGCCAAGATAGCTCGGATGGGACAGGGGAGGGTTCACCCCTCCACTTT. Amino acid sequence: CASSQDSSDGTGEGSPLHF.

The rearrangement uses TRBV28 and TRBJ2-7; D may match TRBD1 or TRBD2 (5 bases each). With 1 base removed from V and 0 bases from J, the gap between germline ends came to 7 bases. The CDR3 loop spans 14 amino acids. The germline gives CDR1 MDHEN, CDR2 SYDVKM. In DNA, the CDR3 is TGTGCCAGCAGTTTATCGGGGCGCTCCTACGAGCAGTACTTC. It yields the protein CASSLSGRSYEQYF. The full variable domain, in which reference TRBV28 and TRBJ2-7 provide the parts outside the CDR3, is DVKVTQSSRYLVKRTGEKVFLECVQDMDHENMFWYRQDPGLGLRLIYFSYDVKMKEKGDIPEGYSVSREKKERFSLILESASTNQTSMYLCASSLSGRSYEQYFGPGTRLTVT.

This sequence joins TRBV7-2 and TRBJ2-1, with 7 bases identical to TRBD2. Looked up from germline, CDR1 is SGHTA and CDR2 is FQGNSA. V was clipped by 6 bases and J by 8 bases; unmatched bases: 16. The length of the CDR3 is 16 residues. The CDR3 DNA reads as TGTGCCAGCAGGGGGATAGCGGGCCGGGGAGGGGATGAGCAGTTCTTC. Translating gives CASRGIAGRGGDEQFF.

The chain links TRBV9 to TRBJ2-7; D remains unclear. The CDR3 runs to 12 residues. Germline CDR1 and CDR2: SGDLS and YYNGEE. Trimming took off 4 bases at V and 3 bases at J, with 8 bases between the two ends. This CDR3 reads CASSPTGYEQYF. The DNA for the CDR3 is TGTGCCAGCAGCCCTACGGGCTACGAGCAGTACTTC.

The V and J genes are TRBV6-1 and TRBJ1-5; the D gene is possibly TRBD1 (5 bases). The germline gives CDR1 MNHNS, CDR2 SASEGT. The CDR3 sequence is 18 residues long. V gave up 3 bases and J gave up 5 bases, with 23 bases separating them. Written as DNA, the CDR3 is TGTGCCAGCAGTGATTCGGCCCCAGGGTTTTTTAGGGATCAGCCCCAGCATTTT. This translates into CASSDSAPGFFRDQPQHF.

The chain uses TRBV5-3 and TRBJ2-5; 9 nucleotides align to TRBD2. Being an ORF, TRBV5-3 has a function that is uncertain. V was pared by 2 bases and J by 3 bases, with 2 bases of the junction left unmatched. This CDR3 region has 14 residues. The CDR3 DNA is TGTGCCAGAAGCTTCATAGCGGGAGAAGAGACCCAGTACTTC. Protein: CARSFIAGEETQYF.

This clone was seen only once. The chain has TRBV11-2 and TRBJ2-2; D is unresolved. CDR1 is SGHAT and CDR2 is FQNNGV in the germline V gene. Trimming pared 3 bases from V and 2 bases from J, leaving 7 bases between. The CDR3 totals 14 residues. In DNA, the CDR3 is TGTGCCAGCAGCTTGGAGAGAAACACCGGGGAGCTGTTTTTT. This encodes CASSLERNTGELFF.

The rearrangement joins TRBV5-4 to TRBJ1-5; 7 bases are a match to TRBD1. J gave up 3 bases and V 0 bases, and 3 bases lay outside the gene matches. Germline loops: CDR1 SGHNT, CDR2 YYREEE (reference sequence). This CDR3 comprises 15 residues. The DNA for the CDR3 is TGTGCCAGCAGCTTGGGGGGACAGAACAATCAGCCCCAGCATTTT. Its protein is CASSLGGQNNQPQHF.

The chain recombines TRBV7-9 with TRBJ1-2, with a weak D call TRBD1 (5 bases). This CDR3 is built from 14 residues. Germline CDR1 reads SEHNR; CDR2 reads FQNEAQ (reference sequence). V was clipped by 1 base and J by 8 bases, with 14 bases between them. CDR3 protein: CASSLDMRGSGYTF. CDR3 sequence (DNA): TGTGCCAGCAGCTTAGATATGAGGGGCTCGGGCTACACCTTC.

This clone appeared a single time. The chain has TRBV5-8 and TRBJ2-5; 12 bases align to TRBD2. CDR3 length equals 16 residues. Germline loops: CDR1 SGHTS, CDR2 YDEGEE. The junction had 6 bases not matched to a gene; V was cut back by 2 bases and J by 4 bases. The CDR3, as DNA: TGTGCCAGCAGCTTCTTGACTAGCGGGAGTACAGAGACCCAGTACTTC. Amino acid sequence: CASSFLTSGSTETQYF.

V and J are TRBV6-2 or TRBV6-3 and TRBJ2-1; 7 nucleotides match TRBD2. This CDR3 is built from 15 residues. Losses at the gene ends were 5 bases for V and 6 bases for J; bases not matched to a gene: 10. Germline assignment: CDR1 MNHEY and CDR2 SVGEGT. The DNA for the CDR3 is TGTGCCAGCAGTCCCGGGGGGACTCCGGGCAATGAGCAGTTCTTC. Translated, it gives CASSPGGTPGNEQFF.

The rearrangement joins TRBV30 to TRBJ1-3; 7 bases agree with TRBD1. Germline CDR1 is GTSNPN and CDR2 is SVGIG (reference sequence). The length of the CDR3 is 17 residues. J was trimmed by 0 bases and V by 2 bases; bases with no gene match: 10. The CDR3 reads CAWSLNRGPSSGNTIYF. The CDR3 bases are TGTGCCTGGAGTCTTAACAGGGGCCCCTCCTCTGGAAACACCATATATTTT.

This clone has only one observation. This sequence joins TRBV27 and TRBJ1-5; no clear D gene. Germline-derived CDR1 and CDR2 are MNHEY and SMNVEV (reference sequence). The CDR3 is 13 amino acids. Trimming took 2 bases from V and 6 from J, leaving 8 bases between them. DNA of the CDR3: TGTGCCAGCAGTTTACATGGGTCTCAGCCCCAGCATTTT. Its translation is CASSLHGSQPQHF.

The CDR3 is CASSEEGVGQETQYF. The DNA for the CDR3 is TGTGCCAGCAGTGAAGAAGGGGTGGGTCAGGAGACCCAGTACTTC. J is TRBJ2-5 and V is TRBV2; D is possibly TRBD1 (5 bases). This CDR3 has 15 residues. The V and J ends lost 1 base and 5 bases respectively, with 14 bases between them. From germline, CDR1 is SNHLY and CDR2 FYNNEI.

The CDR3 loop is CASSLDGQGYNEQFF. The CDR3 DNA reads TGTGCCAGCAGCTTAGATGGACAGGGGTACAATGAGCAGTTCTTC. The chain couples TRBV11-2 to TRBJ2-1; 9 bases are a match to TRBD1. The CDR3 is 15 residues long. CDR1 is SGHAT, CDR2 FQNNGV, per germline. Losses at the gene ends were 0 bases for V and 4 bases for J; bases not matched to a gene: 1.

The chain joins TRBV11-2 to TRBJ2-3; 7 bases map to TRBD1. Unmatched junction bases numbered 3, after V lost 5 bases and J lost 1 base. This CDR3 contains 14 residues. Looked up from germline, CDR1 is SGHAT and CDR2 is FQNNGV. CDR3 sequence reads: CASSQGVGTDTQYF. The CDR3 coding sequence is TGTGCCAGCAGCCAGGGGGTAGGCACAGATACGCAGTATTTT.

The chain joins TRBV28 to TRBJ1-5; D is perhaps TRBD1 (5 bases). V was pared by 7 bases and J by 11 bases, with 18 bases between. The CDR3 loop spans 13 amino acids. Per germline, CDR1 MDHEN and CDR2 SYDVKM. CDR3 DNA sequence: TGTGCCAGCACTTGGGAGGGTACGGGGGCCCAGCATTTT. Encoded protein: CASTWEGTGAQHF.

The chain employs TRBV10-3 and TRBJ1-5; no firm D call. The CDR3 sequence is 13 residues long. Germline V lookup: CDR1 ENHRY, CDR2 SYGVKD. V lost 4 bases to trimming and J lost 5 bases, with 9 bases between them. DNA for the CDR3: TGTGCCATCAGTGTTGAAGTGGATCAGCCCCAGCATTTT. Encoded protein: CAISVEVDQPQHF.

A single count supports this clone. The chain employs TRBV28 and TRBJ1-5, with 8 bases that match TRBD1. This CDR3 contains 14 residues. With V trimmed by 8 bases and J by 0 bases, 3 bases remained unmatched. The germline CDR1 and CDR2 sequences are MDHEN and SYDVKM. DNA for the CDR3: TGTGCCAGCGGACAGGGAATTAGCAATCAGCCCCAGCATTTT. Translating it yields CASGQGISNQPQHF.

This chain uses TRBV29-1 with TRBJ2-1; D possibly corresponds to TRBD1 (5 bases). The germline V and J ends were trimmed by 4 bases and 8 bases, with 15 bases remaining between them. The CDR3 is made up of 13 amino acids. Germline V gene sequence: CDR1 SQVTM, CDR2 ANQGSEA. The CDR3 is CSVAPVLGDEQFF. The CDR3 DNA follows: TGCAGCGTTGCGCCCGTCCTAGGGGATGAGCAGTTCTTC.

The chain joins TRBV4-3 to TRBJ1-2, with D tentatively TRBD1 (5 bases). The germline V gene encodes CDR1 LGHNA and CDR2 YSLEER. This CDR3 region has 15 residues. Trimming shortened V by 1 base and J by 4 bases, and 13 bases separated the two germline ends. CDR3 loop: CASSQVTAGGYGYTF. Written as DNA, the CDR3 is TGCGCCAGCAGCCAAGTAACAGCCGGGGGCTATGGCTACACCTTC.

This chain connects TRBV19 to TRBJ2-2; D may be TRBD1 or TRBD2 (5 bases each). Trimming pared 1 base from V and 3 bases from J, leaving 12 bases between. The CDR3 extends over 16 amino acids. CDR1 and CDR2 from the germline V gene are LNHDA and SQIVND (reference sequence). In DNA form, the CDR3 reads TGTGCCAGTAGTATAGCCAAAGGGACCTACACCGGGGAGCTGTTTTTT. Its protein is CASSIAKGTYTGELFF.

The chain has TRBV7-9 and TRBJ2-7; D uncertain. The CDR3 is made up of 14 amino acids. Per the germline V gene, CDR1 is SEHNR and CDR2 is FQNEAQ (reference sequence). V was clipped by 1 base and J by 2 bases, with 9 bases between them. The CDR3 sequence is CASSLEDGPYEQYF. CDR3 DNA sequence: TGTGCCAGCAGCTTAGAGGACGGCCCCTACGAGCAGTACTTC. Supplemented by reference TRBV7-9 and TRBJ2-7, the full variable domain reads DTGVSQNPRHKITKRGQNVTFRCDPISEHNRLYWYRQTLGQGPEFLTYFQNEAQLEKSRLLSDRFSAERPKGSFSTLEIQRTEQGDSAMYLCASSLEDGPYEQYFGPGTRLTVT.

This sequence joins TRBV9 and TRBJ2-5, with 8 bases matching TRBD2. CDR3 length: 14 amino acids. V was clipped by 7 bases and J by 7 bases; unmatched bases: 12. The V gene's germline CDR1 is SGDLS and CDR2 YYNGEE. CDR3 residues: CASGGGPTMRTQYF. DNA for the CDR3: TGTGCCAGCGGCGGGGGGCCAACTATGAGGACCCAGTACTTC.

The gene calls are TRBV20-1 and TRBJ1-2, with 8 positions matching TRBD1. The CDR3 runs 13 residues. Germline CDR1 and CDR2: DFQATT and SNEGSKA (reference sequence). The ends lost 3 bases at V and 5 bases at J; junction bases unmatched: 5. CDR3 coding DNA: TGCAGTGCTAGTCCAGGGGGCGGATATGGCTACACCTTC. As protein: CSASPGGGYGYTF.

V gene TRBV9 combines with J gene TRBJ1-1; D might be TRBD1 (5 bases). The V gene's germline CDR1 is SGDLS and CDR2 YYNGEE. Trimming left V 0 bases short and J 0 bases short, with 6 bases between. The CDR3 is made up of 14 amino acids. For the CDR3, the DNA is TGTGCCAGCAGCGTAGCAGGGATGAACACTGAAGCTTTCTTT. Translated: CASSVAGMNTEAFF. Full variable domain (outside the CDR3, taken from reference TRBV9 and TRBJ1-1): DSGVTQTPKHLITATGQRVTLRCSPRSGDLSVYWYQQSLDQGLQFLIQYYNGEERAKGNILERFSAQQFPDLHSELNLSSLELGDSALYFCASSVAGMNTEAFFGQGTRLTVV.